What follows describes a single T cell receptor (beta chain). This sample was taken from a study of control samples from healthy donors and cancer patients. The CDR3 sequence is 15 residues long. CDR1 is SQVTM, CDR2 ANQGSEA, per germline. Trimming removed 2 bases at V and 3 bases at J, with 16 bases between. Data came from immunoSEQ multiplex PCR; TCRdb stores just in-frame clones and leaves some out. The data show some 30,000 clones, with roughly 91% seen just once and 10% to 15% held by the top ten. Specimen: PBMCs. This sequence originates from a man between 45 and 60 years old with lung cancer. The chain joins TRBV29-1 to TRBJ1-1; D gene uncertain. This CDR3 reads CSVESKAGRDTEAFF. In DNA form, the CDR3 reads TGCAGCGTTGAAAGCAAAGCCGGCCGGGACACTGAAGCTTTCTTT. The whole variable domain, filled in from reference TRBV29-1 and TRBJ1-1, reads SAVISQKPSRDICQRGTSLTIQCQVDSQVTMMFWYRQQPGQSLTLIATANQGSEATYESGFVIDKFPISRPNLTFSTLTVSNMSPEDSSIYLCSVESKAGRDTEAFFGQGTRLTVV.